One and the same sample provided the 12 T cell receptor beta chains below, sequenced in a study of blood T cell repertoires in COVID-19. Libraries were prepared by immunoSEQ multiplex PCR; TCRdb keeps only in-frame clonotypes and omits some of them. The sample lists more than 300,000 clones, about 90% occurring once. The sample was PBMCs or T cells enriched from blood (not recorded which). The receptor source for this set is a woman younger than 45 who had recovered from COVID-19.

V usage is TRBV19 and J usage is TRBJ2-5, with a tentative D call TRBD2 (6 bases). This CDR3 comprises 14 residues. Germline V CDR1 and CDR2: LNHDA, SQIVND (reference sequence). V lost 7 bases and J 5 bases, leaving 17 bases between the germline ends. The CDR3 bases are TGTGCCAGTACCGGGACTGCCGAGGGGGAGACCCAGTACTTC. As protein: CASTGTAEGETQYF.

The chain has TRBV30 and TRBJ1-4; the D is unclear. Per the germline V gene, CDR1 is GTSNPN and CDR2 is SVGIG (reference sequence). Deletions cut 8 bases from V and 6 bases from J, with 16 bases between. This CDR3 comprises 13 residues. In DNA, the CDR3 is TGTGCCGGAAAGTCGGGTGGAGATGAAAAACTGTTTTTT. This encodes CAGKSGGDEKLFF. Full variable domain (rest looked up from reference TRBV30 and TRBJ1-4): SQTIHQWPATLVQPVGSPLSLECTVEGTSNPNLYWYRQAAGRGLQLLFYSVGIGQISSEVPQNLSASRPQDRQFILSSKKLLLSDSGFYLCAGKSGGDEKLFFGSGTQLSVL.

V gene TRBV7-2 combines with J gene TRBJ2-7; 7 positions match TRBD1. This CDR3 region has 14 residues. Losses at the gene ends were 1 base for V and 3 bases for J; bases not matched to a gene: 3. Looked up from germline, CDR1 is SGHTA and CDR2 is FQGNSA. CDR3 sequence (DNA): TGTGCCAGCAGCTTAGGGGCAGGGGGCTACGAGCAGTACTTC. Its protein product is CASSLGAGGYEQYF. The full variable domain, rest sourced from reference TRBV7-2 and TRBJ2-7, is GAGVSQSPSNKVTEKGKDVELRCDPISGHTALYWYRQSLGQGLEFLIYFQGNSAPDKSGLPSDRFSAERTGGSVSTLTIQRTQQEDSAVYLCASSLGAGGYEQYFGPGTRLTVT.

The genes are TRBV27 and TRBJ2-1; 9 nucleotides agree with TRBD1. The J segment lost 4 bases and the V segment lost 5 bases, leaving 6 bases of the junction unmatched. The CDR3 has 15 amino acids. The V gene's germline CDR1 is MNHEY and CDR2 SMNVEV (reference sequence). Here the CDR3 DNA reads TGTGCCAGCAGTCCCGCAGGACAGGGGTACAATGAGCAGTTCTTC. Translated: CASSPAGQGYNEQFF.

V is TRBV10-1 and J is TRBJ1-2; D call uncertain. This CDR3 spans 15 amino acids. Between the trimmed V and J ends, which lost 9 bases and 4 bases, there was a span of 21 bases. The germline V gene has CDR1 WNHNN and CDR2 SYGVQD (reference sequence). The CDR3 nucleotides read TGCGCCAGAACTGCGGAAGGGCCGGGAGCCTATGGCTACACCTTC. It specifies CARTAEGPGAYGYTF.

J is TRBJ2-3 and V is TRBV7-9, with D perhaps TRBD2 (6 bases). Trimming pared 1 base from V and 2 bases from J, leaving 13 bases between. Germline V lookup: CDR1 SEHNR, CDR2 FQNEAQ (reference sequence). This CDR3 comprises 16 residues. For the CDR3, the DNA is TGTGCCAGCAGCTTAGGGGCAGGAGGGTACACAGATACGCAGTATTTT. Amino acid sequence: CASSLGAGGYTDTQYF.

This chain connects TRBV30 to TRBJ2-3, with TRBD2 matching over 7 bases. V was clipped by 2 bases and J by 1 base; unmatched bases: 27. CDR3 length equals 22 residues. Germline V lookup: CDR1 GTSNPN, CDR2 SVGIG (reference sequence). CDR3 sequence: CAWSFGLFYGGRAWEGTDTQYF. As DNA, the CDR3 is TGTGCCTGGAGTTTCGGTTTGTTTTATGGAGGGAGGGCCTGGGAAGGCACAGATACGCAGTATTTT.

The chain combines TRBV5-1 with TRBJ2-1; TRBD1 aligns across 10 bases. The CDR3 is 16 residues long. Trimming removed 2 bases from V and 4 bases from J; junction bases left unmatched: 6. Germline V gives CDR1 SGHRS, CDR2 YFSETQ. The DNA of the CDR3 is TGCGCCAGCAGCTTAACGACAGGGGGCCTATACAATGAGCAGTTCTTC. Encoded protein: CASSLTTGGLYNEQFF.

This rearrangement joins TRBV9 to TRBJ1-6; 8 nucleotides match TRBD1. The CDR3 is 13 residues long. Trimming removed 3 bases from V and 10 bases from J; junction bases left unmatched: 3. Germline loops: CDR1 SGDLS, CDR2 YYNGEE. The CDR3, as DNA: TGTGCCAGCAGCGCGACAGGGGACTCACCCCTCCACTTT. Amino acids: CASSATGDSPLHF.

The chain combines TRBV28 with TRBJ2-1; D may be TRBD2 (6 bases). V was clipped by 4 bases and J by 6 bases, with 19 bases between them. The CDR3 contains 16 residues. Germline CDR1 MDHEN, CDR2 SYDVKM. The CDR3 spells CASSYGPGLGINEQFF. CDR3 nucleotide sequence: TGTGCCAGCAGTTACGGGCCGGGACTCGGAATCAATGAGCAGTTCTTC.

The chain recombines TRBV27 with TRBJ1-2; D call uncertain. Per the germline V gene, CDR1 is MNHEY and CDR2 is SMNVEV (reference sequence). The CDR3 spans 16 residues. V was trimmed by 5 bases and J by 4 bases, leaving 20 bases between them. CDR3 protein: CASSPLAPGGLYGYTF. The CDR3 nucleotides read TGTGCCAGCAGTCCTCTCGCCCCCGGTGGACTCTATGGCTACACCTTC.

CDR3 sequence (DNA): TGTGCCAGCAGTGAAGGCAGGGCCCAGTGGAATGAGCAGTTCTTC. This translates into CASSEGRAQWNEQFF. The chain joins TRBV6-1 to TRBJ2-1; tentative D call: TRBD1 (5 bases). Germline V gene data show CDR1 as MNHNS and CDR2 as SASEGT. The V gene lost 1 base and the J gene lost 7 bases, with 14 bases spanning the gap. This CDR3 contains 15 residues.